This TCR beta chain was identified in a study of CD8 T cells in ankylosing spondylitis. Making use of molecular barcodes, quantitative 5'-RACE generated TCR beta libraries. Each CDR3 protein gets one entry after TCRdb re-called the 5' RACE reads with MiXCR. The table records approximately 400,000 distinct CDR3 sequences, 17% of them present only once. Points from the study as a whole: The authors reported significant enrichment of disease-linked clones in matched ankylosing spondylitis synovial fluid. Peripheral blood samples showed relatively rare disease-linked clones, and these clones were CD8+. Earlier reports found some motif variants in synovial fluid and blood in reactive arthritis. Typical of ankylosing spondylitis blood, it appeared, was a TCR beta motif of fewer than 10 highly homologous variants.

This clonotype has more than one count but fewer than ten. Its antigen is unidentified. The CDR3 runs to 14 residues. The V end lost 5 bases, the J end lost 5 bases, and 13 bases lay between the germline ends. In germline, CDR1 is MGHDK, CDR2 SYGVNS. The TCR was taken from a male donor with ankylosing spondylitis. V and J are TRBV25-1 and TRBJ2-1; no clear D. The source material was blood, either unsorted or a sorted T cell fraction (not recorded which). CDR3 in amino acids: CASSRANTHNEQFF. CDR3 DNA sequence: TGTGCCAGCAGTAGGGCCAACACTCACAATGAGCAGTTCTTC.